Here is one TCR beta chain with its context. This record belongs to a study of OX40 agonist ivuxolimab in advanced cancers. Study overall: Partial responses were seen in three patients, one with hepatocellular carcinoma and two with cutaneous melanoma.

The table came from immunoSEQ multiplex PCR; TCRdb's copy has only in-frame clones and leaves some out. The sample carries roughly 26,000 clones, roughly 80% recorded once. Germline lookup yields CDR1 SGHRS and CDR2 YFSETQ. Trimming took 2 bases from V and 5 from J; bases not matched to a gene: 7. CDR3 length: 15 amino acids. This TCR was sampled from an adult with an advanced solid tumor such as melanoma, head and neck, liver or kidney cancer. The V and J genes are TRBV5-1 and TRBJ2-5; 9 nucleotides match TRBD1. This material consisted of CD4+ or CD8+ T cells sorted from blood, taken in a trial of the OX40 agonist ivuxolimab. Here the CDR3 DNA reads TGCGCCAGCAGCTTCCGGACAGGGGACCGGGAGACCCAGTACTTC. This encodes CASSFRTGDRETQYF.